The TCR beta chain described here comes from a study of blood T cell repertoires in COVID-19. Background on the study: Acute-phase and convalescent COVID-19 samples originated in the United States, Italy and Spain. PBMCs, B-cell-depleted T cells, or T cells provided the cDNA or gDNA that made up the material.

Authors' data handling: The authors estimated nucleated cell counts from reference gene primer amplification. The data were produced by immunoSEQ multiplex PCR, yet TCRdb's version contains in-frame clones alone and is incomplete. D and trimming were read from the DNA, whereas the V and J calls and clone size are those reported in that table. The sample has about 160,000 clones, roughly 93% seen once. The specimen sequenced was peripheral blood. The receptor's source is a woman in her 50s with acute or convalescent COVID-19.

The DNA for the CDR3 is TGCGCCAGCAGCACCGCGGGAGGGGCGAGGAGTAGCTACACCTTC. Encoded protein: CASSTAGGARSSYTF. V is TRBV4-1 and J is TRBJ1-2; TRBD1 is a possible D gene (5 bases). CDR1 MGHRA and CDR2 YSYEKL come from the germline V gene. The CDR3 runs to 15 residues. V dropped 5 bases and J dropped 9 bases, with 22 bases sitting between them.